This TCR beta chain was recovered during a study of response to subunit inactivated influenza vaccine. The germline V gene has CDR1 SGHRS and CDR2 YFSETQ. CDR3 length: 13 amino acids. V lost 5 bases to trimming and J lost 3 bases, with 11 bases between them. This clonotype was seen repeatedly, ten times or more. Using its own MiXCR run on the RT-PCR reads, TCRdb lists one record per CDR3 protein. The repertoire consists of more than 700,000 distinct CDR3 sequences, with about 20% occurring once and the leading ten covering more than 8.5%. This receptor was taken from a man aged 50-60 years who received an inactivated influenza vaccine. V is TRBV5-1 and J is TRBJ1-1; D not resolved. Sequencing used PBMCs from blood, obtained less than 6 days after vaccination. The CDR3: CASRTELDTEAFF. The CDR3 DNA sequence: TGCGCCAGCAGGACGGAGTTGGACACTGAAGCTTTCTTT.